This T cell receptor (beta chain) came from a study of blood T cells in healthy people across ages. Background on the study: Template switching captured about one barcoded beta molecule per two T cells.

Combining a sample-barcoded 5' primer with a J-beta primer mix, a second PCR ran for roughly 6 to 12 cycles. TCRdb reanalysed the 5' RACE reads using MiXCR and keeps one entry per CDR3 protein. The sample consists of about 780,000 distinct CDR3 sequences, about 42% of them appearing once. Study-level results: Naive CD4+ cell counts and diversity both ran higher in long-lived than in aged donors.

A word on this clonotype: As yet, its antigen is unknown.

This CDR3 comprises 16 residues. V lost 2 bases, J lost 4 bases, and 6 bases stayed unmatched. CDR1 and CDR2 (germline): SGHTA, FQGNSA. It was approximately 9 milliliters of peripheral blood that were drawn from each donor. The total RNA that was extracted per sample amounted to at least 5 micrograms. The chain links TRBV7-2 to TRBJ2-3, with TRBD2 identical over 10 bases. The receptor was isolated from a man aged 80 or over in good health. The sequencing input was blood. The CDR3 coding sequence is TGTGCCAGCAGCTTAAGGTCTAGCGGGAGCTCAGATACGCAGTATTTT. Translating gives CASSLRSSGSSDTQYF.